Ten or more counts support the clone carrying this TCR beta chain. Its antigen is not known. The cDNA had a unique molecular identifier and a template-switch universal primer site. TCRdb re-analysed the 5' RACE reads in MiXCR, keeping a single row per CDR3 protein. The profile shows about 700,000 distinct CDR3 sequences, roughly 6% of them singletons. CDR1 and CDR2 from the germline V gene are MNHEY and SMNVEV (reference sequence). The CDR3 sequence is 12 residues long. V gave up 8 bases and J gave up 4 bases, with 8 bases separating them. These data are taken from a study of identical twins. Regarding the study as a whole: Twin pairs had excess sharing that was weaker in beta out-of-frame sequences. Fewer insertions were carried by abundant cord blood beta clonotypes, but none was seen in memory repertoires. Findings depended on cross-sectional statistics rather than tracking the same donors.

The J gene is TRBJ1-4, the V gene TRBV27, with D maybe TRBD1 (5 bases). The sequencing sample was made of naive T cells sorted from blood. The TCR sequence derives from a man between 18 and 35 years old in good health. Here the CDR3 reads CASRGSNEKLFF. The DNA for the CDR3 is TGTGCCAGCCGGGGGAGTAATGAAAAACTGTTTTTT.